Presented here are 7 T cell receptor beta chains from one specimen sequenced in a study of T cell responses to AZD1222 COVID-19 vaccine. TCRdb's copy holds only in-frame clones and misses some; the assay was immunoSEQ multiplex PCR. The profile shows 150,000 or so clones, around 92% of them singletons. The sequencing used peripheral blood, collected on day 0 of AZD1222 vaccination. Receptor source: an adult in good health.

The CDR3 DNA is TGTGCCAGCCCCCCCTACAGGGGGCGCGGTGAAAAACTGTTTTTT. It specifies CASPPYRGRGEKLFF. The chain combines TRBV27 with TRBJ1-4; 9 nucleotides align to TRBD1. Germline CDR1 reads MNHEY; CDR2 reads SMNVEV (reference sequence). The CDR3 runs to 15 residues. Trimming took 8 bases from V and 7 from J; bases not matched to a gene: 11. The variable domain in full, completed from reference TRBV27 and TRBJ1-4, reads EAQVTQNPRYLITVTGKKLTVTCSQNMNHEYMSWYRQDPGLGLRQIYYSMNVEVTDKGDVPEGYKVSRKEKRNFPLILESPSPNQTSLYFCASPPYRGRGEKLFFGSGTQLSVL.

This clone was recorded only once. V usage is TRBV7-2 and J usage is TRBJ1-5; possibly TRBD1 for D (6 bases). This CDR3 contains 16 residues. Germline loops: CDR1 SGHTA, CDR2 FQGNSA. Trimming shortened V by 0 bases and J by 0 bases, and 9 bases separated the two germline ends. CDR3 residues: CASSLAAGDSNQPQHF. CDR3 nucleotide sequence: TGTGCCAGCAGCTTAGCGGCAGGGGATAGCAATCAGCCCCAGCATTTT.

The chain links TRBV3-1 (or the pseudogene TRBV3-2) to TRBJ2-1; 11 bases fit TRBD2. Germline lookup yields CDR1 LGHDT and CDR2 YNNKEL (reference sequence). Trimming took 5 bases from V and 6 from J; bases not matched to a gene: 6. The CDR3 has 15 amino acids. This CDR3 reads CASSAGLAGANEQFF. The DNA of the CDR3 is TGTGCCAGCAGCGCCGGACTAGCGGGCGCCAATGAGCAGTTCTTC.

The V and J genes are TRBV30 and TRBJ1-4; D not resolved. The CDR3 has 12 residues. V was clipped by 0 bases and J by 8 bases, with 7 bases between them. Germline V gene data show CDR1 as GTSNPN and CDR2 as SVGIG (reference sequence). The CDR3, as DNA: TGTGCCTGGAGTGTGACGAGAGAAAAACTGTTTTTT. Its protein product is CAWSVTREKLFF.

This clone was observed once. This sequence joins TRBV10-3 and TRBJ1-5; no definite D call. Germline V lookup: CDR1 ENHRY, CDR2 SYGVKD. The CDR3 spans 14 residues. V dropped 8 bases and J dropped 2 bases, with 13 bases sitting between them. The CDR3 loop reads CAIPRHIGNQPQHF. CDR3 bases: TGTGCCATCCCACGACACATCGGCAATCAGCCCCAGCATTTT.

The rearrangement joins TRBV9 to TRBJ1-2; 7 bases align to TRBD1. CDR1 SGDLS and CDR2 YYNGEE come from the germline V gene. Trimming removed 0 bases from V and 1 base from J; junction bases left unmatched: 6. The CDR3 consists of 16 residues. The CDR3 region has the DNA TGTGCCAGCAGCGTAGGCGGGACAGCTTTTAACTATGGCTACACCTTC. It encodes CASSVGGTAFNYGYTF.

The rearrangement joins TRBV27 to TRBJ2-7; D is perhaps TRBD1 or TRBD2 (6 bases each). This CDR3 contains 14 residues. CDR1 is MNHEY, CDR2 SMNVEV, per germline (reference sequence). V dropped 8 bases and J dropped 2 bases, with 16 bases sitting between them. The chain's CDR3 is CASGLGGPPYEQYF. CDR3 in DNA: TGTGCCAGCGGACTTGGGGGGCCCCCCTACGAGCAGTACTTC.